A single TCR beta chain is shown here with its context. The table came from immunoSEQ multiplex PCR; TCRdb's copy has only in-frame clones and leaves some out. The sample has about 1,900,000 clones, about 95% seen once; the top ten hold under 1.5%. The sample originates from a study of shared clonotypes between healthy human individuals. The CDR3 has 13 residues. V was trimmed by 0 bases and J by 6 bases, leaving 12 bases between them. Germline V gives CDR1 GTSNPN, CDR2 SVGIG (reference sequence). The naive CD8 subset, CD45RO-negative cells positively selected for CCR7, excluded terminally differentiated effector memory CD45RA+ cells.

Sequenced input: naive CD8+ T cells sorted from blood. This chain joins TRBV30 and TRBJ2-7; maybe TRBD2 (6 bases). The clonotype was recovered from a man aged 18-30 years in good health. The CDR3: CAWSVGTLSEQYF. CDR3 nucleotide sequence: TGTGCCTGGAGTGTCGGGACTCTCTCCGAGCAGTACTTC.